This T cell receptor beta chain was retrieved from a study of PD-L1 blockade in urothelial cancer. Study information: Anywhere from 0 to 3 prior chemotherapy regimens had been received by patients. Median blood clonality was roughly 0.078, with some 89,000 unique TCRs.

There were between 1 and 8 samples from each patient, taken pretreatment and on-treatment. Synthetic templates analogous to TCR were spiked into all PCRs individually. Here immunoSEQ multiplex PCR was the method, and the copy in TCRdb shows in-frame clones only, minus some. Of 14,000 to 15,000 clones in the sample, over 75% are singletons; the top ten hold approximately 14%. Sequenced material: PBMCs, taken around atezolizumab (anti-PD-L1) treatment. This sequence was found in a man between 65 and 79 years old with urothelial cancer.

The DNA for the CDR3 is TGTGCCAGCAGTGAAGGGACAGCGTACCAAGAGACCCAGTACTTC. This translates into CASSEGTAYQETQYF. V and J are TRBV6-1 and TRBJ2-5; possibly TRBD1 for D (6 bases). V was clipped by 1 base and J by 0 bases, with 9 bases between them. Per germline, CDR1 MNHNS and CDR2 SASEGT. There are 15 residues in the CDR3.